The 15 T cell receptor beta chains presented below share a single source sample, sequenced in a study of neurological immune-mediated disorders. In TCRdb, the 5' RACE reads were re-called with MiXCR into one record per CDR3 protein. The sample lists over 45,000 distinct CDR3 sequences, 4.5% to 7% occurring once. The sequenced sample was CD4+ T cells from blood. The receptors shown here come from a woman younger than 30 with multiple sclerosis.

In its sample, this clonotype was seen many times. V and J are TRBV11-2 and TRBJ2-3, with D possibly TRBD2 on 6 matching bases. The CDR3 consists of 18 residues. CDR1 and CDR2 (germline): SGHAT, FQNNGV. V was cut by 5 bases and J by 0 bases, with 21 bases left in between. CDR3 region: CASSRRGVAYTSTDTQYF. The CDR3 bases are TGTGCCAGCAGCCGGCGCGGGGTAGCTTACACTAGCACAGATACGCAGTATTTT.

This clonotype was picked up many times. This sequence joins TRBV3-1 and TRBJ1-6, with D unresolved. The CDR3 sequence is 14 residues long. Germline CDR1 and CDR2: LGHDT and YNNKEL (reference sequence). The ends were cut back, 5 bases at V and 7 bases at J, with 12 bases in the middle. CDR3 residues: CASSSEFLNSPLHF. The CDR3 DNA sequence: TGTGCCAGCAGCTCGGAATTTTTAAATTCACCCCTCCACTTT.

This clonotype has a handful of counts. The chain joins TRBV4-3 to TRBJ1-1; D is perhaps TRBD1 (6 bases). Germline CDR1 reads LGHNA; CDR2 reads YSLEER. This CDR3 is 15 amino acids long. Trimming removed 0 bases from V and 1 base from J, with 9 bases in between. This CDR3 is CASSQDGGPNTEAFF. The CDR3 DNA is TGCGCCAGCAGCCAAGACGGGGGGCCGAACACTGAAGCTTTCTTT.

This clonotype was counted many times. The chain couples TRBV20-1 to TRBJ2-3; the match to TRBD2 covers 10 bases. The CDR3 covers 14 residues. V was pared by 6 bases and J by 2 bases, with 5 bases of the junction left unmatched. CDR1 is DFQATT, CDR2 SNEGSKA, per germline (reference sequence). The CDR3 DNA sequence: TGCAGTGCATCGACTAGCGGGTACACAGATACGCAGTATTTT. Its translation: CSASTSGYTDTQYF.

At least ten counts were recorded for this clonotype. This chain connects TRBV10-3 to TRBJ2-3, with D maybe TRBD1 (6 bases). Germline-derived CDR1 and CDR2 are ENHRY and SYGVKD. V was trimmed by 5 bases and J by 5 bases, leaving 8 bases between them. The CDR3 covers 12 residues. CDR3 loop: CAISSTGDTQYF. CDR3 DNA sequence: TGTGCCATCAGTTCGACAGGAGATACGCAGTATTTT.

The table lists this clonotype with many counts. This chain links TRBV5-6 with TRBJ1-2; no definite D call. V lost 4 bases and J lost 8, with 12 bases in between. In germline, CDR1 is SGHDT, CDR2 YYEEEE. The CDR3 loop spans 12 amino acids. CDR3 residues: CASSPDSWGYTF. In nucleotides, the CDR3 is TGTGCCAGCAGCCCGGACTCGTGGGGCTACACCTTC.

This clonotype was detected ten times or more. As DNA, the CDR3 is TGCAGTGCTAGCCTCTGGACAGAAGTGAACACTGAAGCTTTCTTT. Translation gives CSASLWTEVNTEAFF. The genes are TRBV20-1 and TRBJ1-1, with a possible D match to TRBD1 (6 bases). V shed 3 bases and J shed 0 bases, with 14 bases lying between them. CDR1 is DFQATT and CDR2 is SNEGSKA in the germline V gene (reference sequence). This CDR3 region has 15 residues.

This clonotype was found many times. CDR3 nucleotide sequence: TGCAGTGCCACGGGAGGCGGGGGCAACGAGCAGTACTTC. It is translated as CSATGGGGNEQYF. This chain uses TRBV20-1 with TRBJ2-7; D is perhaps TRBD2 (7 bases). The V gene's germline CDR1 is DFQATT and CDR2 SNEGSKA (reference sequence). The V gene lost 6 bases and the J gene lost 5 bases, with 17 bases spanning the gap. CDR3 length: 13 amino acids.

This clonotype was seen many times. The chain uses TRBV18 and TRBJ1-1, with D unclear. V gave up 3 bases and J gave up 5 bases, with 13 bases separating them. Germline V lookup: CDR1 KGHSH, CDR2 LQKENI. This CDR3 spans 14 amino acids. The CDR3 DNA reads TGTGCCAGCTCACCGGTGGAGGGAGTGACTGAAGCTTTCTTT. This translates into CASSPVEGVTEAFF.

This clonotype came up many times. The rearrangement joins TRBV10-3 to TRBJ1-1; D call uncertain. Germline V gives CDR1 ENHRY, CDR2 SYGVKD. The CDR3 length is 14 residues. V shed 0 bases and J shed 4 bases, with 9 bases lying between them. The DNA of the CDR3 is TGTGCCATCAGTGAGTCGAGGGAGGGCACTGAAGCTTTCTTT. It specifies CAISESREGTEAFF.

This clonotype was picked up a small number of times. The CDR3 is CAISDHTTILYAKGFYEQYV. CDR3 nucleotide sequence: TGTGCCATCAGTGACCATACAACGATCCTTTACGCCAAGGGGTTTTACGAGCAGTACGTC. The rearrangement uses TRBV10-3 and TRBJ2-7; D possibly corresponds to TRBD1 (5 bases). This CDR3 has 20 amino acids. Germline lookup yields CDR1 ENHRY and CDR2 SYGVKD. Between the trimmed V and J ends, which lost 3 bases and 4 bases, there was a span of 31 bases.

This clonotype was seen repeatedly, ten times or more. V usage is TRBV4-1 and J usage is TRBJ1-2; 10 bases are shared with TRBD1. The CDR3 runs to 17 residues. The V gene's germline CDR1 is MGHRA and CDR2 YSYEKL. With 1 base clipped from V and 4 bases from J, the junction kept 9 bases outside the gene matches. The CDR3 loop is CASSQGTGTGDAYGYTF. In nucleotides, the CDR3 is TGCGCCAGCAGCCAAGGGACCGGGACAGGGGATGCCTATGGCTACACCTTC.

This clonotype turned up a few times. The chain combines TRBV6-2 or TRBV6-3 with TRBJ2-1, with D possibly TRBD1 on 6 matching bases. The CDR3 length is 14 residues. Germline loops: CDR1 MNHEY, CDR2 SVGEGT. The ends were cut back, 6 bases at V and 2 bases at J, with 11 bases in the middle. The CDR3 sequence: CASSQTGPYNEQFF. As DNA, the CDR3 is TGTGCCAGCAGCCAAACAGGGCCCTACAATGAGCAGTTCTTC.

This clonotype was counted at least ten times. V and J are TRBV18 and TRBJ1-2; D is unresolved. The V and J ends lost 1 base and 2 bases respectively, with 14 bases between them. Germline assignment: CDR1 KGHSH and CDR2 LQKENI. The CDR3 has 16 residues. In DNA, the CDR3 is TGTGCCAGCTCACCACGGCGTCAGAGCCAAAACTATGGCTACACCTTC. Its translation: CASSPRRQSQNYGYTF.

This clonotype came up many times. V is TRBV7-2 and J is TRBJ1-2; the D gene is possibly TRBD1 (5 bases). Trimming cost V 1 base and J 4 bases, with 10 bases left between them. The CDR3 contains 14 residues. CDR1 SGHTA and CDR2 FQGNSA come from the germline V gene. As DNA, the CDR3 is TGTGCCAGCAGCTTAGGCGACAGACCCTATGGCTACACCTTC. This translates into CASSLGDRPYGYTF.